The 10 T cell receptor beta chains below were found in one sample sequenced in a study of CD8+CD57+ T cells in acquired aplastic anemia. Both TCR beta VDJ combination and CDR3 sequence profiling were carried out. Genomic DNA was the template for this profiling. TCRdb used MiXCR to reprocess the reads, holding one entry per CDR3 protein. The sample records 400,000 to 600,000 distinct CDR3 sequences, under 40% being singletons. All sequencing subjects had displayed CD8+CD57+ cell expansion on flow cytometry. The source material was sorted CD4+, CD8+, or CD8+CD57+ T cells (not recorded which) from PBMCs. These receptors were taken from a human donor with aplastic anemia.

This chain connects TRBV30 to TRBJ2-5; D uncertain. The V gene's germline CDR1 is GTSNPN and CDR2 SVGIG (reference sequence). V lost 4 bases and J lost 4, with 7 bases in between. This CDR3 is built from 11 residues. CDR3 protein: CAWTNPETQYF. In DNA, the CDR3 is TGTGCCTGGACCAATCCAGAGACCCAGTACTTC. Complete variable domain (other parts from reference TRBV30 and TRBJ2-5): SQTIHQWPATLVQPVGSPLSLECTVEGTSNPNLYWYRQAAGRGLQLLFYSVGIGQISSEVPQNLSASRPQDRQFILSSKKLLLSDSGFYLCAWTNPETQYFGPGTRLLVL.

This clonotype showed up many times. The chain combines TRBV14 with TRBJ1-2; TRBD1 might be the D (5 bases). The V end lost 1 base, the J end lost 6 bases, and 12 bases lay between the germline ends. The CDR3 runs 14 residues. Germline V lookup: CDR1 SGHDN, CDR2 FVKESK. CDR3 amino acids: CASSQVGDSDGYTF. CDR3 nucleotides: TGTGCCAGCAGCCAAGTGGGGGACTCGGATGGCTACACCTTC.

This chain connects TRBV20-1 to TRBJ2-7, with D perhaps matching TRBD1 (5 bases). The germline V gene has CDR1 DFQATT and CDR2 SNEGSKA (reference sequence). Trimming took off 3 bases at V and 2 bases at J, with 17 bases between the two ends. This CDR3 is 15 amino acids long. DNA for the CDR3: TGCAGTGCTAGGGAGAGGTGGGGCCAGACCTACGAGCAGTACTTC. Translating it yields CSARERWGQTYEQYF.

The V and J genes are TRBV10-3 and TRBJ1-6, with D possibly being TRBD1 (6 bases). Germline CDR1 is ENHRY and CDR2 is SYGVKD. The ends were cut back, 10 bases at V and 11 bases at J, with 15 bases in the middle. This CDR3 has 12 residues. In DNA form, the CDR3 reads TGTGCCAGCGCAGGGGACAATCCACCCCTCCACTTT. Protein product: CASAGDNPPLHF.

This clonotype was seen at least ten times. V and J are TRBV5-1 and TRBJ2-7, with D maybe TRBD2 (6 bases). The CDR3 sequence is 12 residues long. With 4 bases removed from V and 3 bases from J, the gap between germline ends came to 8 bases. Looked up from germline, CDR1 is SGHRS and CDR2 is YFSETQ. The CDR3 here is CASSGGIYEQYF. In nucleotides, the CDR3 is TGCGCCAGCAGCGGAGGGATCTACGAGCAGTACTTC.

The CDR3 spells CASSPPEFKNIQYF. In DNA form, the CDR3 reads TGTGCCAGCTCACCACCGGAATTCAAAAACATTCAGTACTTC. The V gene is TRBV18, the J gene TRBJ2-4, with D uncertain. V lost 0 bases to trimming and J lost 3 bases, with 6 bases between them. Germline assignment: CDR1 KGHSH and CDR2 LQKENI. This CDR3 region has 14 residues.

The chain joins TRBV2 to TRBJ1-2; maybe TRBD1 (6 bases). Per the germline V gene, CDR1 is SNHLY and CDR2 is FYNNEI. There are 14 residues in the CDR3. V lost 7 bases and J lost 8, with 20 bases in between. CDR3 residues: CASKLSRGAQGYTF. As DNA, the CDR3 is TGTGCCAGCAAGTTGTCAAGGGGGGCGCAGGGCTACACCTTC.

V usage is TRBV20-1 and J usage is TRBJ1-5; a possible D gene is TRBD1 (6 bases). Germline V gene sequence: CDR1 DFQATT, CDR2 SNEGSKA (reference sequence). The CDR3 length is 12 residues. The germline V and J ends were trimmed by 5 bases and 5 bases, with 10 bases remaining between them. The CDR3 protein is CSAYRDDQPQHF. CDR3 sequence (DNA): TGCAGTGCTTACAGGGACGATCAGCCCCAGCATTTT.

This clonotype was detected many times. The chain links TRBV6-1 to TRBJ1-5; D is ambiguous. Per the germline V gene, CDR1 is MNHNS and CDR2 is SASEGT. The CDR3 has 14 residues. Trimming left V 6 bases short and J 9 bases short, with 18 bases between. The CDR3 reads CASSSILSGTPQHF. The CDR3 region has the DNA TGTGCCAGCAGCTCAATCTTAAGCGGTACGCCCCAGCATTTT.

CDR3 coding DNA: TGTGCCAGCAGCCATGAAGGACTAGCGGGAGTCTCTTACAATGAGCAGTTCTTC. Protein product: CASSHEGLAGVSYNEQFF. The chain couples TRBV4-2 to TRBJ2-1, with TRBD2 matching over 13 bases. This CDR3 contains 18 residues. The germline V gene encodes CDR1 LGHNA and CDR2 YNFKEQ. The V and J ends lost 3 bases and 4 bases, in that order; junction bases with no gene match: 9.